Listed here are 24 T cell receptor beta chains from one sample, sequenced in a study of shared clonotypes between healthy human individuals. Method: immunoSEQ multiplex PCR; TCRdb's copy keeps in-frame clones and lacks some. The sample carries some 1 million clones, around 76% recorded once. Sequenced sample: memory CD4+ T cells sorted from blood. This sample's subset: CD45RA-negative fraction. The receptor set was obtained from a man aged 18 to 30 in good health.

The rearrangement uses TRBV29-1 and TRBJ2-5; unclear D gene. V was trimmed by 7 bases and J by 5 bases, leaving 14 bases between them. Germline V gives CDR1 SQVTM, CDR2 ANQGSEA. The CDR3 extends over 12 amino acids. CDR3 region: CSARKGKETQYF. The CDR3 nucleotides read TGCAGCGCCCGGAAGGGAAAGGAGACCCAGTACTTC.

Details on this clone: The same CDR3 is also encoded by other DNA sequences in this sample. J is TRBJ2-2 and V is TRBV28, with D uncertain. CDR3 length equals 12 residues. The V end lost 4 bases, the J end lost 5 bases, and 5 bases lay between the germline ends. The V gene's germline CDR1 is MDHEN and CDR2 SYDVKM. The CDR3 protein is CASSSRTGELFF. CDR3 DNA: TGTGCCAGCAGTTCTCGGACCGGGGAGCTGTTTTTT.

The V gene is TRBV6-6, the J gene TRBJ2-7; 14 bases match TRBD2. V was clipped by 0 bases and J by 4 bases; unmatched bases: 2. Germline V gene lookup returns CDR1 MNHNY and CDR2 SVGAGI (reference sequence). There are 16 residues in the CDR3. The CDR3 bases are TGTGCCAGCAGTTACTCACGGACTAGCGGGGGGTACGAGCAGTACTTC. Translated, it gives CASSYSRTSGGYEQYF.

V and J are TRBV23-1 and TRBJ2-7; 11 bases align to TRBD1. TRBV23-1 is annotated as an ORF whose role is uncertain. V trimming: 5 bases; J trimming: 4 bases; junction bases outside the gene matches: 7. This CDR3 has 15 residues. The CDR3 spells CASSSPGQGGYEQYF. The CDR3 DNA follows: TGCGCCAGCAGTAGCCCGGGACAGGGGGGTTACGAGCAGTACTTC.

The genes are TRBV4-3 and TRBJ2-7, with D perhaps matching TRBD2 (6 bases). Between the trimmed V and J ends, which lost 0 bases and 3 bases, there was a span of 12 bases. The length of the CDR3 is 15 residues. Germline V lookup: CDR1 LGHNA, CDR2 YSLEER. The CDR3 sequence: CASSQDGSGNYEQYF. In DNA form, the CDR3 reads TGCGCCAGCAGCCAAGATGGTAGCGGAAACTACGAGCAGTACTTC.

The chain recombines TRBV7-9 with TRBJ1-3; no definite D call. Trimming stripped 1 base from V and 1 base from J, with 5 bases between. The CDR3 is 14 amino acids. Germline CDR1 and CDR2: SEHNR and FQNEAQ (reference sequence). In DNA form, the CDR3 reads TGTGCCAGCAGCTTAGAATGGTCTGGAAACACCATATATTTT. This codes for CASSLEWSGNTIYF.

The chain joins TRBV6-6 to TRBJ2-7; 10 bases agree with TRBD1. Germline CDR1 reads MNHNY; CDR2 reads SVGAGI (reference sequence). The trim removed 6 bases at V and 3 bases at J, leaving 2 bases unmatched. This CDR3 region has 13 residues. CDR3 nucleotides: TGTGCCAGCAGAAGGACAGGGGGCTACGAGCAGTACTTC. Protein sequence: CASRRTGGYEQYF.

The chain combines TRBV9 with TRBJ2-5, with D perhaps matching TRBD2 (6 bases). Germline CDR1 SGDLS, CDR2 YYNGEE. The CDR3 consists of 15 residues. Trimming stripped 0 bases from V and 0 bases from J, with 9 bases between. The CDR3 sequence is CASSVGAGNQETQYF. In nucleotides, the CDR3 is TGTGCCAGCAGCGTAGGGGCGGGGAACCAAGAGACCCAGTACTTC.

V is TRBV15 and J is TRBJ2-1; TRBD1 matches at 9 bases. CDR3 length equals 15 residues. Germline values: CDR1 LNHNV, CDR2 YYDKDF (reference sequence). V shed 2 bases, J shed 4 bases, and the junction held 3 bases outside the gene matches. The CDR3 spells CATSRNRGRYNEQFF. CDR3 bases: TGTGCCACCAGCAGAAACAGGGGGCGATACAATGAGCAGTTCTTC.

This clone has just a few counts. J is TRBJ1-5 and V is TRBV6-1, with 7 nucleotides matching TRBD1. Germline loops: CDR1 MNHNS, CDR2 SASEGT. The CDR3 has 14 amino acids. V was clipped by 6 bases and J by 4 bases; unmatched bases: 6. The CDR3 loop is CASRPGQLNQPQHF. Here the CDR3 DNA reads TGTGCCAGCAGGCCGGGACAGTTGAATCAGCCCCAGCATTTT.

The chain employs TRBV18 and TRBJ2-1, with D tentatively TRBD1 or TRBD2 (5 bases each). The germline V gene encodes CDR1 KGHSH and CDR2 LQKENI. CDR3 length: 12 residues. Trimming stripped 4 bases from V and 9 bases from J, with 10 bases between. The DNA for the CDR3 is TGTGCCAGCTCACGGGACCGACGTGAGCAGTTCTTC. This gives the protein CASSRDRREQFF.

This chain connects TRBV15 to TRBJ1-1; D is unclear. The length of the CDR3 is 14 residues. Trimming removed 0 bases from V and 7 bases from J, with 12 bases in between. Germline lookup yields CDR1 LNHNV and CDR2 YYDKDF (reference sequence). The CDR3, as DNA: TGTGCCACCAGCAGAGAAAAGGGAATGGGTGAAGCTTTCTTT. Translation: CATSREKGMGEAFF.

Many counts were recorded for this clone. The CDR3 nucleotides are TGTGCCAGCAGTTCCCCATCGGACGGAACCTACGAGCAGTACTTC. Protein product: CASSSPSDGTYEQYF. The V gene is TRBV27, the J gene TRBJ2-7; D unresolved. CDR1 is MNHEY, CDR2 SMNVEV, per germline (reference sequence). The CDR3 consists of 15 residues. V was pared by 4 bases and J by 2 bases, with 15 bases between.

This clone showed up just once. This chain links TRBV29-1 with TRBJ2-3; 9 nucleotides line up with TRBD2. With 5 bases clipped from V and 0 bases from J, the junction kept 6 bases outside the gene matches. The CDR3 totals 15 residues. Germline CDR1 SQVTM, CDR2 ANQGSEA. CDR3 sequence: CSVLLAGSSTDTQYF. As DNA, the CDR3 is TGCAGCGTTTTGCTAGCGGGGAGTAGCACAGATACGCAGTATTTT.

This chain connects TRBV6-5 to TRBJ1-2, with 8 bases identical to TRBD1. CDR1 is MNHEY and CDR2 is SVGAGI in the germline V gene. V lost 6 bases to trimming and J lost 8 bases; unmatched junction nucleotides: 5. The CDR3 consists of 12 residues. CDR3 protein: CASRAGGGGYTF. The CDR3 region has the DNA TGTGCCAGCAGGGCAGGGGGCGGCGGCTACACCTTC.

About this clone itself: At the DNA level, this CDR3 is encoded by other sequences in the same sample as well. The chain joins TRBV13 to TRBJ2-5, with TRBD2 identical over 12 bases. J gave up 3 bases and V 0 bases, and 5 bases lay outside the gene matches. The V gene's germline CDR1 is PRHDT and CDR2 FYEKMQ (reference sequence). The CDR3 spans 17 residues. The CDR3 bases are TGTGCCAGCAGCTTAGGACTAGCGGGGGGCCGAGAAGAGACCCAGTACTTC. This encodes CASSLGLAGGREETQYF.

The chain carries TRBV28 and TRBJ1-2, with 9 bases identical to TRBD1. With 3 bases clipped from V and 3 bases from J, the junction kept 2 bases outside the gene matches. Per germline, CDR1 MDHEN and CDR2 SYDVKM. CDR3 length: 14 residues. The CDR3, as DNA: TGTGCCAGCAGTTTGACAGGGGGTGACTATGGCTACACCTTC. It codes for CASSLTGGDYGYTF.

The CDR3 DNA reads TGTGCCACCGGGACTAGCGGGAGCTATGAGCAGTTCTTC. Its translation: CATGTSGSYEQFF. This chain connects TRBV2 to TRBJ2-1, with 14 bases that match TRBD2. The CDR3 has 13 residues. J lost 8 bases, V lost 10 bases, and 4 bases had no gene match. The germline V gene encodes CDR1 SNHLY and CDR2 FYNNEI.

This chain joins TRBV6-6 and TRBJ1-2; D is unresolved. Trimming shortened V by 0 bases and J by 13 bases, and 9 bases separated the two germline ends. The length of the CDR3 is 11 residues. Germline loops: CDR1 MNHNY, CDR2 SVGAGI (reference sequence). The CDR3 spells CASSYSASVTF. The CDR3 DNA reads as TGTGCCAGCAGTTACTCAGCCTCGGTCACCTTC.

The rearrangement uses TRBV5-1 and TRBJ2-1, with 10 nucleotides matching TRBD2. V shed 4 bases and J 4 bases; nucleotides not matched to a gene: 8. This CDR3 spans 16 amino acids. Germline loops: CDR1 SGHRS, CDR2 YFSETQ. CDR3 residues: CASSTSSGGDYNEQFF. The CDR3 DNA sequence: TGCGCCAGCAGCACCTCTAGCGGGGGTGATTACAATGAGCAGTTCTTC.

This clone has just a few counts. The gene calls are TRBV25-1 and TRBJ2-2; D gene ambiguous. The CDR3 is 12 amino acids. Between the trimmed V and J ends, which lost 4 bases and 6 bases, there was a span of 6 bases. Germline CDR1 MGHDK, CDR2 SYGVNS. CDR3 loop: CASSGYAGELFF. The CDR3 DNA sequence: TGTGCCAGCAGTGGTTACGCCGGGGAGCTGTTTTTT.

This chain uses TRBV10-1 with TRBJ1-2, with TRBD1 matching 10 bases. Germline lookup yields CDR1 WNHNN and CDR2 SYGVQD (reference sequence). The CDR3 is 16 amino acids. V lost 8 bases, J lost 3 bases, and 12 bases stayed unmatched. The CDR3 spells CASGSGTGDTDYGYTF. The DNA of the CDR3 is TGCGCCAGCGGGTCCGGGACAGGGGACACCGACTATGGCTACACCTTC.

The V call is TRBV15, the J call TRBJ2-3; 10 nucleotides line up with TRBD2. The trim removed 5 bases at V and 4 bases at J, leaving 6 bases unmatched. Germline V gene sequence: CDR1 LNHNV, CDR2 YYDKDF (reference sequence). The CDR3 has 15 amino acids. The CDR3 reads CATSGGGLASDTQYF. The DNA for the CDR3 is TGTGCCACCAGCGGGGGGGGACTAGCGTCAGATACGCAGTATTTT.

The CDR3 DNA reads as TGTGCCAGCTCACCAGTGACAGGGGGACCCGGGGCCAAAAACATTCAGTACTTC. It translates to CASSPVTGGPGAKNIQYF. This chain links TRBV18 with TRBJ2-4; 9 bases match TRBD1. The CDR3 contains 18 residues. Germline-derived CDR1 and CDR2 are KGHSH and LQKENI. After removal of 2 bases from V and 1 base from J, the junction contained 9 bases not matched to a gene.